The entry that follows covers one T cell receptor beta chain sequence. What it binds is unknown. Repertoires were generated with immunoSEQ multiplex PCR, while TCRdb's copy carries only in-frame clones and drops some. Of tens of thousands of clones listed, about 86% are singletons. The sample originates from a study of T cell clones after liver transplantation. Overall study: Timepoints were pre-transplant, pre-withdrawal, and after withdrawal was completed or failed. Whole-study results and caveats: A significant post-transplant drop in circulating graft-donor-reactive CD4 TCRbeta sequences occurred in most of the 8 subjects.

The germline CDR1 and CDR2 sequences are LGHNA and YNFKEQ. Trimming stripped 4 bases from V and 1 base from J, with 16 bases between. The CDR3 length is 16 residues. The chain has TRBV4-2 and TRBJ1-2; weak D call: TRBD1 (6 bases). The input for sequencing was CD8+ T cells from blood, taken 12 months after liver transplant. This clonotype was sampled from a human patient who received a liver transplant. Part of the T cell pool may stem from the graft donor. CDR3: CASSPPLGARNYGYTF. In nucleotides, the CDR3 is TGTGCCAGCAGCCCCCCCTTGGGGGCCCGTAACTATGGCTACACCTTC.